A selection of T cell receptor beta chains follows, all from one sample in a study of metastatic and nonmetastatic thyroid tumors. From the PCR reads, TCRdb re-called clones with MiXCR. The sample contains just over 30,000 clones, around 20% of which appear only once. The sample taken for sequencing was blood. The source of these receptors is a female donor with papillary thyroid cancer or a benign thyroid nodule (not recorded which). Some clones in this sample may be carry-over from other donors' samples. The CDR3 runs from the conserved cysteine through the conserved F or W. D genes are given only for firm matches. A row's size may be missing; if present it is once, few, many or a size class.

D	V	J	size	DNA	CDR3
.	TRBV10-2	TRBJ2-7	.	TGCGCCAGCAGTGAGTCGGGCTACGAGCAGTACTTC	CASSESGYEQYF
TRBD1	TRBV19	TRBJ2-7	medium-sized	TGTGCCAGTAGTCGGTATGGGCAGGGGGCCTACGAGCAGTACTTC	CASSRYGQGAYEQYF
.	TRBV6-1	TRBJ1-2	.	TGTGCCAGCCCCGACGGATATGGCTACACCTTC	CASPDGYGYTF
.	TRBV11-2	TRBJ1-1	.	TGTGCCAGCAGCCTCACAGTGAACACTGAAGCTTTCTTT	CASSLTVNTEAFF
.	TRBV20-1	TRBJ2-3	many	TGCAGCCCGTCGGCAGGACGGACAGATACGCAGTATTTT	CSPSAGRTDTQYF
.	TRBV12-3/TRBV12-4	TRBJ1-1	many	TGTGCCAGCAGTTTTGGCAGGGGTGCTGAAGCTTTCTTT	CASSFGRGAEAFF
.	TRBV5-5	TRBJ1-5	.	TGTGCCAGCAGCTTTTTCCCAGGACAGCCCCAGCATTTT	CASSFFPGQPQHF
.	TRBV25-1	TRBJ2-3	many	TGTGCCAGCAACGGGATAGCGGAGCAGTATTTT	CASNGIAEQYF
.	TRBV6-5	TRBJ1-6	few	TGTGCCAGCAGTTACGAGCAGGCTAGTTCACCCCTCCACTTT	CASSYEQASSPLHF
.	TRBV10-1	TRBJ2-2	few	TGCGCCAGCAGCCCGTCGATACAGGGGAACACCGGGGAGCTGTTTTTT	CASSPSIQGNTGELFF
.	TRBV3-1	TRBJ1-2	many	TGTGCCAGCAGCCAGGGAACCTATGGCTACACCTTC	CASSQGTYGYTF
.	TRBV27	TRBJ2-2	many	TGTGCCAGCAGTCCCCGGGTGTTGGCCGGGGAGCTGTTTTTT	CASSPRVLAGELFF
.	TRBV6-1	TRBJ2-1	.	TGTGCCAGCAGGAACCGCCGGGGCAATGAGCAGTTCTTC	CASRNRRGNEQFF
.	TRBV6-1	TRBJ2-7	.	TGTGCCAGCAGACTCGGGCCAATGTACGAGCAGTACTTC	CASRLGPMYEQYF
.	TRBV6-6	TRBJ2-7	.	TGTGTCAGCAGTTACGGGGGCTCCTACGAGCAGTACTTC	CVSSYGGSYEQYF
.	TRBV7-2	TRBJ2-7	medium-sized	TGTGCCAGCAGCTTCAACCAGGGTCACTACGAGCAGTACTTC	CASSFNQGHYEQYF
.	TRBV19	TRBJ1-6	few	TGTGCCAGTAGAAGGGACCCCAGAAATTCACCCCTCCACTTT	CASRRDPRNSPLHF
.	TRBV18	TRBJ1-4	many	TGTGCCAGCTCACCAGGGGCGGCCCAGAATGAAAAACTGTTTTTT	CASSPGAAQNEKLFF
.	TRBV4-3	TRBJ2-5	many	TGCGCCAGCAGCCAAGAGTATACATTCCCAGAGACCCAGTACTTC	CASSQEYTFPETQYF
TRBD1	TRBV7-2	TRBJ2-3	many	TGTGCCAGCAGCTACCGGACAGGAAGCACAGATACGCAGTATTTT	CASSYRTGSTDTQYF
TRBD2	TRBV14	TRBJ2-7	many	TGTGCCAGCTCCCAAGCGGGGGGGCCCTACGAGCAGTACTTC	CASSQAGGPYEQYF
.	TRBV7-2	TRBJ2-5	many	TGTGCCAGCAGCTTCCCGGGGGCGGGGCAAGAGACCCAGTACTTC	CASSFPGAGQETQYF
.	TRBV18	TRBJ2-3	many	TGTGCCAGCTCACCTACCGGGACGGCAGATACGCAGTATTTT	CASSPTGTADTQYF
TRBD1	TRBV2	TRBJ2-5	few	TGTGCCAGCACTGGCCCGGGACAGGGGGGCCAAGAGACCCAGTACTTC	CASTGPGQGGQETQYF
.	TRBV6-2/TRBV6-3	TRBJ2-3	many	TGTGCCAGCAGAAACACAGATACGCAGTATTTT	CASRNTDTQYF
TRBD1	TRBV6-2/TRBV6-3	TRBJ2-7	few	TGTGCCAGCAGTTACTCGAAAGCTTCACAGGGGGGCTACGAGCAGTACTTC	CASSYSKASQGGYEQYF
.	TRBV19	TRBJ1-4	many	TGTGCCAGTAGTATTTCGTATGCAACTAATGAAAAACTGTTTTTT	CASSISYATNEKLFF
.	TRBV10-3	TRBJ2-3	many	TGTGCCACAAGACACACAGATACGCAGTATTTT	CATRHTDTQYF
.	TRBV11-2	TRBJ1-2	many	TGTGCCAGCAGCTTAACGACAGATTACTATGGCTACACCTTC	CASSLTTDYYGYTF
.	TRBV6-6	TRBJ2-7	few	TGTGCCAGCAGTTATTACTGGCAGGGTCCCTACGAGCAGTACTTC	CASSYYWQGPYEQYF
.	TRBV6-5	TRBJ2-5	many	TGTGCCAGCAGTTACAGTCGGGACGGACAAGAGACCCAGTACTTC	CASSYSRDGQETQYF
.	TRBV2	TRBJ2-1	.	TGTGCCAGCAGTGAAAATCTAGCGCGGGCGCAGTTCTTC	CASSENLARAQFF
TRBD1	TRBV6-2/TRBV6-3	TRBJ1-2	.	TGTGCCAGCAGTCCCGCCCTTACAGGGGGCTATGGCTACACCTTC	CASSPALTGGYGYTF
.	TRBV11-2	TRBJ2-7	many	TGTGCCAGCGGGGGGGCCGGGTACGAGCAGTACTTC	CASGGAGYEQYF
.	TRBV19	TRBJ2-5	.	TGTGCCACCTCACTACTATTCAAGGGACATCAACACCAAGAGACCCAGTACTTC	CATSLLFKGHQHQETQYF
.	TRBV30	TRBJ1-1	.	TGTGCCTGGGCCACTGGGACTGAAGCTTTCTTT	CAWATGTEAFF
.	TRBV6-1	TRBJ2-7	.	TGTGCCAGCAGTGAAAGGCAGGGGAGCTCCTACGAGCAGTACTTC	CASSERQGSSYEQYF
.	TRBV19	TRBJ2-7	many	TGTGCCAGTAGTTCCTCCACCGGCGTCTCCTACGAGCAGTACTTC	CASSSSTGVSYEQYF
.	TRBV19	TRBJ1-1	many	TGTGCCAGTAGTCGGGACGGGGTCACTGAAGCTTTCTTT	CASSRDGVTEAFF
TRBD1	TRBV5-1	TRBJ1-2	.	TGCGCCAGCACCGTCGGACAGGGATTCGGGAACTATGGCTACACCTTC	CASTVGQGFGNYGYTF
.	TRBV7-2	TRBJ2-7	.	TGTGCCAGCAGCTTAGAGGAAAGTGTAGACGAGCAGTACTTC	CASSLEESVDEQYF
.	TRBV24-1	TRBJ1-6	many	TGTGCCACCAGTGCAGGGTATAATTCACCCCTCCACTTT	CATSAGYNSPLHF
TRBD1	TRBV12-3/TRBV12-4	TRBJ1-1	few	TGTGCCAGCAGTTTAGCGGGACAGGGGTTTTCAGACACTGAAGCTTTCTTT	CASSLAGQGFSDTEAFF
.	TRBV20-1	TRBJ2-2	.	TGCAGTGCTAGAGTATTGGGAACCACCGGGGAGCTGTTTTTT	CSARVLGTTGELFF
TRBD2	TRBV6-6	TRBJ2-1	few	TGTGCCAGCAGCTCGAACCAAGCGGGAGGGTCCTACAATGAGCAGTTCTTC	CASSSNQAGGSYNEQFF
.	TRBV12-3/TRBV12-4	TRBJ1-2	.	TGTGCCAGCAGTTCCAGGGATGCGGCATCTAACTATGGCTACACCTTC	CASSSRDAASNYGYTF
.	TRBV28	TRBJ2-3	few	TGTGCCAGCAGCGACCCGCCCCGGCACACAGATACGCAGTATTTT	CASSDPPRHTDTQYF
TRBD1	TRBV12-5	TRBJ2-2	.	TGTGCTAGTGGTTTGTGGCAGGGGGCAGGGGCAGGCGGGGAGCTGTTTTTT	CASGLWQGAGAGGELFF
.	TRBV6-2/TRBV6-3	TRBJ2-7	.	TGTGCCAGCAGTTTCCGAATCGAGCAGTACTTC	CASSFRIEQYF
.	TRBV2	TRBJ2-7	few	TGTGCCAGCGCAGGGACAAGCTACGAGCAGTACTTC	CASAGTSYEQYF
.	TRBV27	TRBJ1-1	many	TGTGCCAGCAGGCCCACGGTCAGAAACTTGAACACTGAAGCTTTCTTT	CASRPTVRNLNTEAFF
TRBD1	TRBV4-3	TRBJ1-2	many	TGCGCCAGCAGCCAAGATCGGGTGACAGGGGATCCCTATGGCTACACCTTC	CASSQDRVTGDPYGYTF
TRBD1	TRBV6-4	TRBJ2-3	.	TGTGCCAGCAGTGACTCGCCAGGGGGCCCAGATACGCAGTATTTT	CASSDSPGGPDTQYF
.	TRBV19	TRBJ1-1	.	TGTGCCAGTGTCGTAAGTTCAGTGAACACTGAAGCTTTCTTT	CASVVSSVNTEAFF
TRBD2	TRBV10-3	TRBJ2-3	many	TGTGCCATTGCGGCGGGGGGCGGCACAGATACGCAGTATTTT	CAIAAGGGTDTQYF
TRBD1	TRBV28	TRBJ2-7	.	TGTGCCAGCAGTTCCTTGGACAGGCTCCCCTACGAGCAGTACTTC	CASSSLDRLPYEQYF
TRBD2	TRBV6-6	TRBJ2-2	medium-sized	TGTGCCAGCAGTTACTTCGGGGGGACCACCGGGGAGCTGTTTTTT	CASSYFGGTTGELFF